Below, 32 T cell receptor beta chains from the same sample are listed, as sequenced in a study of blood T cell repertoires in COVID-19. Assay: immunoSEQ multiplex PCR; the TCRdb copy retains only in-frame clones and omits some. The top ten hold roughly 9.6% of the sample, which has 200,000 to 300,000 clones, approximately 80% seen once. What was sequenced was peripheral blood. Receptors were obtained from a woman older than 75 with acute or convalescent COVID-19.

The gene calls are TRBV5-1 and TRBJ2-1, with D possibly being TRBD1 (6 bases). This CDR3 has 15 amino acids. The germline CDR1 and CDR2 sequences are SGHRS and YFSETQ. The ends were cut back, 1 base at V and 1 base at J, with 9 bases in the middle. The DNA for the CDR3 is TGCGCCAGCAGCTTGCAGGGGCAGTCCTACAATGAGCAGTTCTTC. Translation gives CASSLQGQSYNEQFF.

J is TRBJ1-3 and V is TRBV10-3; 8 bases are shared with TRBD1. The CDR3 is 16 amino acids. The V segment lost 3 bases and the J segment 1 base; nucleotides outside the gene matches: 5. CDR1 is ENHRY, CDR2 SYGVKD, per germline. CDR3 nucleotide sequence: TGTGCCATCAGTGATTTCGACAGGGGTTCTGGAAACACCATATATTTT. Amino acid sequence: CAISDFDRGSGNTIYF.

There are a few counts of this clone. CDR3 sequence: CASSPKDRIYEQYF. The CDR3, as DNA: TGTGCCAGCTCACCGAAGGACAGAATCTACGAGCAGTACTTC. This rearrangement joins TRBV18 to TRBJ2-7; a weak D match, TRBD1 (6 bases). This CDR3 is 14 amino acids long. The V gene lost 3 bases and the J gene lost 3 bases, with 12 bases spanning the gap. Germline values: CDR1 KGHSH, CDR2 LQKENI.

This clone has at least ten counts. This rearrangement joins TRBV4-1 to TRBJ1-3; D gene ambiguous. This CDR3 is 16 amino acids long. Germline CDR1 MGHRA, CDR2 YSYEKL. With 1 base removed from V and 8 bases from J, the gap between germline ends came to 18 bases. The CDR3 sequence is CASSQVDKRGRDTIYF. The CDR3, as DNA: TGCGCCAGCAGCCAAGTCGACAAACGGGGTAGGGACACCATATATTTT.

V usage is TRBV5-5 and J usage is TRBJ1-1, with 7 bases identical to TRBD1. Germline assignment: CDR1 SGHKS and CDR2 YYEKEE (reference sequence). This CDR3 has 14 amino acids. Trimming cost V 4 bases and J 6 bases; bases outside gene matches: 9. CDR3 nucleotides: TGTGCCAGCAGCGACCGGACAGGCCAGCCTGAAGCTTTCTTT. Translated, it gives CASSDRTGQPEAFF.

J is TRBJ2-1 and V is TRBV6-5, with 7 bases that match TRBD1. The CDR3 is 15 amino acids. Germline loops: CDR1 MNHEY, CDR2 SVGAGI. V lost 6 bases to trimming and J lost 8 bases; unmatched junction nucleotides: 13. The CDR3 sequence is CASRKETGLRDEQFF. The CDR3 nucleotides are TGTGCCAGCAGGAAGGAGACAGGGTTGCGCGATGAGCAGTTCTTC.

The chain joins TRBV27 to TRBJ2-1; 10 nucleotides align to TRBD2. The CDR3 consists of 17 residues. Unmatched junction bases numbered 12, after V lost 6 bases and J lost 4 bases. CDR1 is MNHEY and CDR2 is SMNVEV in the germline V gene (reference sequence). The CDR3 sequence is CASRRERGGLGYNEQFF. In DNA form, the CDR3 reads TGTGCCAGCAGGAGAGAGCGGGGGGGCCTAGGGTACAATGAGCAGTTCTTC.

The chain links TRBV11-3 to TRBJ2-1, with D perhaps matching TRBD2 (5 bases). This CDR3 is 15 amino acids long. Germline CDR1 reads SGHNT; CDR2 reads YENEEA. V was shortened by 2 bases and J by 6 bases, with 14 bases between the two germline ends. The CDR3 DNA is TGTGCCAGCAGCTTACGTCGGGGTTCGTCCAATGAGCAGTTCTTC. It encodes CASSLRRGSSNEQFF.

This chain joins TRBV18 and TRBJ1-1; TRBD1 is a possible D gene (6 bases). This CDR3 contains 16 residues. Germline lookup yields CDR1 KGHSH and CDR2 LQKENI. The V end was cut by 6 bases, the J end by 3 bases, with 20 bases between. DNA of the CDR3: TGTGCCAGCTCCCCGAAGACAGGTCCCCTGGACACTGAAGCTTTCTTT. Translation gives CASSPKTGPLDTEAFF.

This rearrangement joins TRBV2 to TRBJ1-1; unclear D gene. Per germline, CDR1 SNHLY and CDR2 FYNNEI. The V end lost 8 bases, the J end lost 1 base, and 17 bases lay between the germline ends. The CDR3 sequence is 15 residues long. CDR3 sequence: CASEGPGGRNTEAFF. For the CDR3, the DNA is TGTGCCAGCGAGGGCCCGGGAGGGCGGAACACTGAAGCTTTCTTT.

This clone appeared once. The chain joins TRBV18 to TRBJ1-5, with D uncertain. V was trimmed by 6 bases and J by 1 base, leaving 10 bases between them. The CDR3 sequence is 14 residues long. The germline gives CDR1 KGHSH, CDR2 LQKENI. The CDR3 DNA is TGTGCCAGCTCGCACAGTAGGAGCAATCAGCCCCAGCATTTT. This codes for CASSHSRSNQPQHF.

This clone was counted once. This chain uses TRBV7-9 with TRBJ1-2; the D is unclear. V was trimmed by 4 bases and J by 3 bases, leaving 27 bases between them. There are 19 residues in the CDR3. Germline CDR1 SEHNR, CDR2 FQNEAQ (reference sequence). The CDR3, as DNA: TGTGCCAGCAGCTCAGCGTTTTGGCGGGAGGTTGTTAAGGACTATGGCTACACCTTC. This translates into CASSSAFWREVVKDYGYTF.

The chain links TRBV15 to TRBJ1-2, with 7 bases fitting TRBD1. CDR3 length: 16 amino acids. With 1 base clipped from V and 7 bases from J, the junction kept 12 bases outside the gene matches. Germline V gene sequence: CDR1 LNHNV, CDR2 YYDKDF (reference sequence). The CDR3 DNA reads TGTGCCACCAGCAGAGCCACAGGGGACCCGGTGGGTGGCTACACCTTC. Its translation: CATSRATGDPVGGYTF.

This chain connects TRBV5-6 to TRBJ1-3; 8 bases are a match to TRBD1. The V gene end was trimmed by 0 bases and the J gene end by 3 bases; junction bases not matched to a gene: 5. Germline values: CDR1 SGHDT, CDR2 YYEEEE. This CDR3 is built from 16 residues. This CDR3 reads CASSLGQGASGNTIYF. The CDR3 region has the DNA TGTGCCAGCAGCTTGGGGCAGGGGGCAAGTGGAAACACCATATATTTT. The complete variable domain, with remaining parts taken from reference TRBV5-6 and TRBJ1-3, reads DAGVTQSPTHLIKTRGQQVTLRCSPKSGHDTVSWYQQALGQGPQFIFQYYEEEERQRGNFPDRFSGHQFPNYSSELNVNALLLGDSALYLCASSLGQGASGNTIYFGEGSWLTVV.

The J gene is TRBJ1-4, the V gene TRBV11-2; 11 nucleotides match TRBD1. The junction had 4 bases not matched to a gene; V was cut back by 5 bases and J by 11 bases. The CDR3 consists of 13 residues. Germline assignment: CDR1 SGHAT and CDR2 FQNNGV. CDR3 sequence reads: CASSRGQGEKLFF. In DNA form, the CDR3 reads TGTGCCAGCAGCCGGGGACAGGGGGAGAAACTGTTTTTT.

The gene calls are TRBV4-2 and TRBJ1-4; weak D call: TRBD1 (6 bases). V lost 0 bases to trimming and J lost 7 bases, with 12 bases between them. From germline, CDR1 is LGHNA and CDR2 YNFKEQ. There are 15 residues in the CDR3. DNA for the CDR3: TGTGCCAGCAGCCAAGATAAGGGGGTTGGTGAAAAACTGTTTTTT. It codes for CASSQDKGVGEKLFF.

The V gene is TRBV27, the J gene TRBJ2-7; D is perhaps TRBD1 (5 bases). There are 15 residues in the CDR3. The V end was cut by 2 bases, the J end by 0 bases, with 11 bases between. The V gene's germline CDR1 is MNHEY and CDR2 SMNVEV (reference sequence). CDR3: CASSLKQASSYEQYF. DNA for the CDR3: TGTGCCAGCAGTTTAAAACAGGCTAGCTCCTACGAGCAGTACTTC.

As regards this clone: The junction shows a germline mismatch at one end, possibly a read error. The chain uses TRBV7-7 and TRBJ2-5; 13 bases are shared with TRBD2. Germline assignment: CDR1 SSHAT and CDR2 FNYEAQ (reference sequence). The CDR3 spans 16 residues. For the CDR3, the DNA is TGTGCTAGCAGCCCTACTAGCGGGGGGGCACAAGAGACCCAGTACTTC. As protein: CASSPTSGGAQETQYF. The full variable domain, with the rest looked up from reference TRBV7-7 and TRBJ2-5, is GAGVSQSPRYKVTKRGQDVTLRCDPISSHATLYWYQQALGQGPEFLTYFNYEAQPDKSGLPSDRFSAERPEGSISTLTIQRTEQRDSAMYRCASSPTSGGAQETQYFGPGTRLLVL.

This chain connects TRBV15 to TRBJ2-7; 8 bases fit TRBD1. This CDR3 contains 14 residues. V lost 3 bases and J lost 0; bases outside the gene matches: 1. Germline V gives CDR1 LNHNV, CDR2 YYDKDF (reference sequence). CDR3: CATSRGQDSYEQYF. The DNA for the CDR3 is TGTGCCACCAGCAGGGGACAGGACTCCTACGAGCAGTACTTC.

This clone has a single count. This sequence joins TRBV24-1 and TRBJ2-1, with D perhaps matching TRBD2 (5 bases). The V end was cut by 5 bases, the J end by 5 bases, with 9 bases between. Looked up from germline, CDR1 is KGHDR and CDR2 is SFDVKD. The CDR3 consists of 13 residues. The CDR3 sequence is CATSGTGNNEQFF. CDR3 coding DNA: TGTGCCACCAGTGGGACGGGGAACAATGAGCAGTTCTTC.

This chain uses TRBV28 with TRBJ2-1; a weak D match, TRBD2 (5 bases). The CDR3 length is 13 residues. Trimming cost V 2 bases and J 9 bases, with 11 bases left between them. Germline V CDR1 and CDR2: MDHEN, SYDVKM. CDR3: CASSLSGTGEQFF. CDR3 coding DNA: TGTGCCAGCAGTTTAAGCGGTACGGGTGAGCAGTTCTTC.

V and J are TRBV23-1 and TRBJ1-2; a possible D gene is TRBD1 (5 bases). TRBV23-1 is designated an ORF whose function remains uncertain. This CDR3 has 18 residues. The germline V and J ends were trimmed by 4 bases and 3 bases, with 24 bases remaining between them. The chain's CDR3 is CASSLLPRARSLYYGYTF. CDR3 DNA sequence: TGCGCCAGCAGTCTTCTCCCCAGGGCACGCAGCCTCTACTATGGCTACACCTTC.

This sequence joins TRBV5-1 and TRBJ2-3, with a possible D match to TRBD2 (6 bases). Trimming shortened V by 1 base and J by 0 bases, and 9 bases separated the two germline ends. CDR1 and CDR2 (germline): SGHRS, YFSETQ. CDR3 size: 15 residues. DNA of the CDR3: TGCGCCAGCAGCTTGTACGGGGGTAGCACAGATACGCAGTATTTT. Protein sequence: CASSLYGGSTDTQYF.

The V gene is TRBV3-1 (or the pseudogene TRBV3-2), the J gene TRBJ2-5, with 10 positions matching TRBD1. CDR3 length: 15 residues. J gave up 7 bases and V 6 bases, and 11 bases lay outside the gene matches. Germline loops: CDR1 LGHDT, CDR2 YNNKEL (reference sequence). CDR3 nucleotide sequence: TGTGCCAGCAGTCAATCCCGGACAGGGGGGGGGACCCAGTACTTC. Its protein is CASSQSRTGGGTQYF.

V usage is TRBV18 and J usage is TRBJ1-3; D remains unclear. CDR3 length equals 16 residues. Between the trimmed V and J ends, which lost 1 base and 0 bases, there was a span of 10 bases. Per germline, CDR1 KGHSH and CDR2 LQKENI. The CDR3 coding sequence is TGTGCCAGCTCACCACAGGAGGGAGTCTCTGGAAACACCATATATTTT. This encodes CASSPQEGVSGNTIYF.

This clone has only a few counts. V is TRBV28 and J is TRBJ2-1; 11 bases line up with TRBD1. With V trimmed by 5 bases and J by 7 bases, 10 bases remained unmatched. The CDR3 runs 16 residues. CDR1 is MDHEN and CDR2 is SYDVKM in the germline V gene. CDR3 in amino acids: CASSPRDRGFINEQFF. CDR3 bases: TGTGCCAGCAGTCCCCGGGACAGGGGGTTTATAAATGAGCAGTTCTTC.

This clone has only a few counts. CDR3: CASREGRKEFQPQHF. The CDR3 coding sequence is TGTGCCAGCAGGGAGGGTCGGAAAGAGTTTCAGCCCCAGCATTTT. The chain combines TRBV6-5 with TRBJ1-5; D is ambiguous. Germline V CDR1 and CDR2: MNHEY, SVGAGI. The CDR3 runs 15 residues. Trimming left V 6 bases short and J 6 bases short, with 18 bases between.

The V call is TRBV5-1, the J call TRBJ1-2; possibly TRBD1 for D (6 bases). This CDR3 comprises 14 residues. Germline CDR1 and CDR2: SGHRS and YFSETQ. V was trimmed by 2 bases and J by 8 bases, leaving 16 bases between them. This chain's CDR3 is CASSFPGVKYGYTF. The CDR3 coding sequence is TGCGCCAGCAGCTTTCCAGGGGTTAAGTACGGCTACACCTTC. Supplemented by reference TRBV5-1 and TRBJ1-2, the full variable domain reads KAGVTQTPRYLIKTRGQQVTLSCSPISGHRSVSWYQQTPGQGLQFLFEYFSETQRNKGNFPGRFSGRQFSNSRSEMNVSTLELGDSALYLCASSFPGVKYGYTFGSGTRLTVV.

Here the CDR3 reads CASSGDRVVNEQYF. The CDR3 nucleotides are TGTGCCAGCAGCGGTGACAGGGTCGTCAACGAGCAGTACTTC. The chain recombines TRBV2 with TRBJ2-7; the match to TRBD1 covers 7 bases. CDR1 is SNHLY and CDR2 is FYNNEI in the germline V gene. V lost 6 bases, J lost 5 bases, and 10 bases stayed unmatched. The CDR3 runs 14 residues.

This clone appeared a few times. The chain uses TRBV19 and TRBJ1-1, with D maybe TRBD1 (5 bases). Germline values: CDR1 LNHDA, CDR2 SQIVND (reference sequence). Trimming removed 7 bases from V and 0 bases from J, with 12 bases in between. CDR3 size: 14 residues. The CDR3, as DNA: TGTGCCAGTAATTTTGCAGGGATGAACACTGAAGCTTTCTTT. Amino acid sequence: CASNFAGMNTEAFF.

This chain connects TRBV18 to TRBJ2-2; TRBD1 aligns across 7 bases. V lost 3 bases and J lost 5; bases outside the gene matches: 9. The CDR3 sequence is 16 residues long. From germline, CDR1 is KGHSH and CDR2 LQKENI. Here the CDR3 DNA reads TGTGCCAGCTCACCCCAACCGACAGGGCGGACCGGGGAGCTGTTTTTT. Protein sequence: CASSPQPTGRTGELFF.

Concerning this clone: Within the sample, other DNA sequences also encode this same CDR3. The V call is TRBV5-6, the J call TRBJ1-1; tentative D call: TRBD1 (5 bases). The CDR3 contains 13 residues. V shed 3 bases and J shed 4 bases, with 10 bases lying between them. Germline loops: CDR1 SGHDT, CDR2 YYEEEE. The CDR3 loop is CASSSTGGTEAFF. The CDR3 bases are TGTGCCAGCAGCTCAACGGGGGGCACTGAAGCTTTCTTT.